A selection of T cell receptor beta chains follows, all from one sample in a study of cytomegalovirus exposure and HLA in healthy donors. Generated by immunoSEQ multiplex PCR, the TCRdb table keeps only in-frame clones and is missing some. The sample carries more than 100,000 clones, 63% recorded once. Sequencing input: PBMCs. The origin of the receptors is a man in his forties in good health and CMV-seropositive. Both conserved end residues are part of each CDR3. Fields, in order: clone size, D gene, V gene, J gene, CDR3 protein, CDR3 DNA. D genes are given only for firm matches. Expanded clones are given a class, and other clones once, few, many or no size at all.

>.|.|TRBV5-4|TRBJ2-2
CASSLIGGLTGELFF
TGTGCCAGCAGCTTAATCGGGGGGCTCACCGGGGAGCTGTTTTTT
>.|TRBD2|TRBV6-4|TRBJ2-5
CASSDSAGGETQYF
TGTGCCAGCAGTGACTCGGCGGGAGGGGAGACCCAGTACTTC
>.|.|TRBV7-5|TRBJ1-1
CARSLMGQENTEAFF
TGTGCCAGAAGCTTGATGGGCCAGGAAAACACTGAAGCTTTCTTT
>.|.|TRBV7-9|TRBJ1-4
CASSLGTATNEKLFF
TGTGCCAGCAGCTTAGGGACAGCAACTAATGAAAAACTGTTTTTT
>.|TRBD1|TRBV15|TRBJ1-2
CATSPLQGAYYGYTF
TGTGCCACCAGTCCCCTCCAGGGGGCATACTATGGCTACACCTTC
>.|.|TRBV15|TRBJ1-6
CATSRVWEGNSPLHF
TGTGCCACCAGCAGAGTTTGGGAGGGCAATTCACCCCTCCACTTT
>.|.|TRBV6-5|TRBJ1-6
CASTLDSHYNSPLHF
TGTGCCAGCACCCTCGACAGCCACTATAATTCACCCCTCCACTTT
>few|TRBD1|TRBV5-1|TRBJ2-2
CASSTTGTNTGELFF
TGCGCCAGCAGCACGACAGGGACCAACACCGGGGAGCTGTTTTTT
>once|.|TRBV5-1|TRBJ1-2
CASSLLSGGVYYGYTF
TGCGCCAGCAGCTTGCTATCGGGGGGTGTATACTATGGCTACACCTTC
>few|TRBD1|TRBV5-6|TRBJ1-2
CASSSEGQGLYGYTF
TGTGCCAGCAGCTCCGAAGGACAGGGCCTCTATGGCTACACCTTC
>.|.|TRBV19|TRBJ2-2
CASSSGSVNTGELFF
TGTGCCAGTAGTTCCGGGAGCGTGAACACCGGGGAGCTGTTTTTT
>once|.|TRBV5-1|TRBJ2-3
CASSPDRRTDTQYF
TGCGCCAGCAGCCCCGATAGGAGGACAGATACGCAGTATTTT
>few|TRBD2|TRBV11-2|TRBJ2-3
CASRKLRGRSTDTQYF
TGTGCCAGCAGAAAACTTCGCGGGAGAAGCACAGATACGCAGTATTTT
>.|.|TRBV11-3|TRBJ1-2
CASSLAYDGLFNYGYTF
TGTGCCAGCAGCCTGGCGTACGATGGACTCTTTAACTATGGCTACACCTTC
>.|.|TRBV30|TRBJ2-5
CAWRVWGQQETQYF
TGTGCCTGGAGGGTCTGGGGCCAACAAGAGACCCAGTACTTC
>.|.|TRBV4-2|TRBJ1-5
CASSQDRNSNQPQHF
TGTGCCAGCAGCCAAGATAGAAATAGCAATCAGCCCCAGCATTTT
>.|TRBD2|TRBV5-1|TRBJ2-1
CASSPLSGGNEQFF
TGCGCCAGCAGCCCCTTATCGGGAGGGAATGAGCAGTTCTTC
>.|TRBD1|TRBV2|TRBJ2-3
CASNTQGASDTQYF
TGTGCCAGCAATACCCAGGGGGCATCAGATACGCAGTATTTT
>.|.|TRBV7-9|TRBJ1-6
CASSFWGVDDSPLHF
TGTGCCAGCAGCTTCTGGGGCGTAGATGATTCACCCCTCCACTTT
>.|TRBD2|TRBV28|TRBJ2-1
CASSLVPNTGGNEQFF
TGTGCCAGCAGTTTAGTCCCGAATACGGGGGGGAATGAGCAGTTCTTC
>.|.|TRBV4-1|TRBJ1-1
CASSQAGVGVTEAFF
TGCGCCAGCAGCCAAGCTGGGGTAGGGGTTACTGAAGCTTTCTTT
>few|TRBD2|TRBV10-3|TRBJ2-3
CAISAGGSGSTDTQYF
TGTGCCATCAGTGCGGGGGGTAGCGGGAGCACAGATACGCAGTATTTT
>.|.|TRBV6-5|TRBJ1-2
CASGGFNYGYTF
TGTGCCAGCGGGGGGTTTAACTATGGCTACACCTTC
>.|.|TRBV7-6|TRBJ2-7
CASSFAMGGTEQYF
TGTGCCAGCAGCTTTGCTATGGGAGGCACCGAGCAGTACTTC
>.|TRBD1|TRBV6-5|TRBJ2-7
CASSDRATYEQYF
TGTGCCAGCAGCGACAGGGCTACCTACGAGCAGTACTTC
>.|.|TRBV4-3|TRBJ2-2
CASSQESSGTGELFF
TGCGCCAGCAGCCAAGAGTCCTCAGGTACCGGGGAGCTGTTTTTT